Included here is one T cell receptor (beta chain) sequence, with context. Its antigen is currently unknown. TCRdb analysed the 5' RACE reads with MiXCR anew, one entry per CDR3 protein. The sample holds roughly 380,000 distinct CDR3 sequences; 25% to 30% are singletons and the top ten take roughly 13%. This record comes from a study of T-cell memory formation after mild COVID-19. Whole-study results and caveats: Whereas later expanders leaned CD4+, clones contracting day 15 to 85 showed a balanced CD4/CD8 makeup.

This CDR3 contains 15 residues. The germline V gene has CDR1 SGHVS and CDR2 FQNEAQ. The V gene end was trimmed by 5 bases and the J gene end by 6 bases; junction bases not matched to a gene: 10. Sequenced material: PBMCs or a T cell subset sorted from them (not recorded which). V is TRBV7-8 and J is TRBJ2-7; TRBD2 matches 10 bases. This clonotype was sampled from an adult woman who had mild COVID-19 (a few samples of this study predate the infection). Cell type and time point are not known. The CDR3 sequence is CASSEQTSGTGEQYF. The CDR3 DNA sequence: TGTGCCAGCAGCGAACAAACTAGCGGGACTGGCGAGCAGTACTTC.